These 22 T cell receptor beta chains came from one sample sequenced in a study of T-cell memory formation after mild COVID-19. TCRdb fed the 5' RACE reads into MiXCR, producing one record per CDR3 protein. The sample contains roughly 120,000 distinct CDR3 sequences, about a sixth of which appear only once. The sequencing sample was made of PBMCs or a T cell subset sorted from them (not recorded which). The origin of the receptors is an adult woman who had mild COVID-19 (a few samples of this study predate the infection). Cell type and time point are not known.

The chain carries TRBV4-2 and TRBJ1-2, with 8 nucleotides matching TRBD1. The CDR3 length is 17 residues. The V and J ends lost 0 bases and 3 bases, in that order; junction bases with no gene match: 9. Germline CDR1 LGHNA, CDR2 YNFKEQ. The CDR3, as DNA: TGTGCCAGCAGCCAAGACAGGGGGCGACGTTCTCACTATGGCTACACCTTC. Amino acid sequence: CASSQDRGRRSHYGYTF.

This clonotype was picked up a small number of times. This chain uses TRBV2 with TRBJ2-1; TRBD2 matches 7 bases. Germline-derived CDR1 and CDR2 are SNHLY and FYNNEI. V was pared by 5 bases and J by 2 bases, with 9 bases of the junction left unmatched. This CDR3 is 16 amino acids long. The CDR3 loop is CASSTVSGGTYNEQFF. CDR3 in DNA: TGTGCCAGCAGTACCGTCTCGGGGGGTACCTACAATGAGCAGTTCTTC.

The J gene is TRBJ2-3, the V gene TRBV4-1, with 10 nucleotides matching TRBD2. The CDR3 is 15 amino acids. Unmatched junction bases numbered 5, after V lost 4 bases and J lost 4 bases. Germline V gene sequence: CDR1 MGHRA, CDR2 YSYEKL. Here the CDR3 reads CASSPRAGGPDTQYF. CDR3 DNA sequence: TGCGCCAGCAGCCCCCGAGCGGGGGGGCCAGATACGCAGTATTTT.

The CDR3 sequence: CASSDSWGGDYGYTF. The CDR3 DNA is TGTGCCAGCAGCGATTCATGGGGAGGTGACTATGGCTACACCTTC. This sequence joins TRBV6-5 and TRBJ1-2; unclear D gene. The CDR3 length is 15 residues. V lost 6 bases and J 3 bases, leaving 17 bases between the germline ends. Per germline, CDR1 MNHEY and CDR2 SVGAGI.

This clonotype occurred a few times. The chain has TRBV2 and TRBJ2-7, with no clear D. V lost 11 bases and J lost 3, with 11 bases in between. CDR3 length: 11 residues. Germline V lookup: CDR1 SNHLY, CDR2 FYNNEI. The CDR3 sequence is CAGQIDYEQYF. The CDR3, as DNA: TGTGCCGGTCAGATCGACTACGAGCAGTACTTC.

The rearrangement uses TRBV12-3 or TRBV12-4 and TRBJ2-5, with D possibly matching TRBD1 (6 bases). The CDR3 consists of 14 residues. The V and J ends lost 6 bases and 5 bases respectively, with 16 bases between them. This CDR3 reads CASRTQGFGETQYF. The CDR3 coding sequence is TGTGCCAGCAGAACACAGGGTTTTGGCGAGACCCAGTACTTC.

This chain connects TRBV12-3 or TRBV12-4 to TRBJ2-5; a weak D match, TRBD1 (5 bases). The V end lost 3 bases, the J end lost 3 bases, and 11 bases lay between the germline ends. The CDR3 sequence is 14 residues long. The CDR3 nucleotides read TGTGCCAGCAGTTTGATAGACAGTAAAGAGACCCAGTACTTC. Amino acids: CASSLIDSKETQYF.

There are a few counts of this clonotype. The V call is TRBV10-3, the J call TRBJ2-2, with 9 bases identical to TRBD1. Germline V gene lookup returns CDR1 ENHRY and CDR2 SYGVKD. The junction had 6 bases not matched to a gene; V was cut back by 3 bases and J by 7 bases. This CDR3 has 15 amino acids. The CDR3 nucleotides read TGTGCCATCAGTGAACCGGGACAGGGTAGCGGGGAGCTGTTTTTT. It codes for CAISEPGQGSGELFF.

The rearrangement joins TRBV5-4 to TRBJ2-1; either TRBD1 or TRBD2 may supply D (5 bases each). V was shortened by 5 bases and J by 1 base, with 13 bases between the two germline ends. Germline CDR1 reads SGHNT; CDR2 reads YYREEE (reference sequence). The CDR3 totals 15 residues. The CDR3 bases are TGTGCCAGCAGGAGGGGACGAATTTCCTACAATGAGCAGTTCTTC. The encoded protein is CASRRGRISYNEQFF.

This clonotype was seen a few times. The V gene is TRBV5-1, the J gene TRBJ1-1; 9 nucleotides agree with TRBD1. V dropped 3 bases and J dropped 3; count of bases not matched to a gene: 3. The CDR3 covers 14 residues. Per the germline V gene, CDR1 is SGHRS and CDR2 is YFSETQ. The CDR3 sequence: CASSSGTGHTEAFF. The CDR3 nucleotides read TGCGCCAGCAGCTCCGGGACAGGGCACACTGAAGCTTTCTTT. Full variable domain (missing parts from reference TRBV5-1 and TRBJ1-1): KAGVTQTPRYLIKTRGQQVTLSCSPISGHRSVSWYQQTPGQGLQFLFEYFSETQRNKGNFPGRFSGRQFSNSRSEMNVSTLELGDSALYLCASSSGTGHTEAFFGQGTRLTVV.

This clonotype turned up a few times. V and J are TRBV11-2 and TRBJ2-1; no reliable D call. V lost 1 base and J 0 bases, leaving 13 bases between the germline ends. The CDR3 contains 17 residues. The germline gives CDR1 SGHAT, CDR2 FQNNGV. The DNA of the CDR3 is TGTGCCAGCAGCTTAGCACCCTACCCGAGCTCCTACAATGAGCAGTTCTTC. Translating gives CASSLAPYPSSYNEQFF. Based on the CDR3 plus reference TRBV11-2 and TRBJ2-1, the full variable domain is EAGVAQSPRYKIIEKRQSVAFWCNPISGHATLYWYQQILGQGPKLLIQFQNNGVVDDSQLPKDRFSAERLKGVDSTLKIQPAKLEDSAVYLCASSLAPYPSSYNEQFFGPGTRLTVL.

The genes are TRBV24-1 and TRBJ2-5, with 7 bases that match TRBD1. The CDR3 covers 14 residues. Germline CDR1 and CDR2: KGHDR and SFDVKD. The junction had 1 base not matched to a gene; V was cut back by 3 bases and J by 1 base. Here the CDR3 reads CATSDTGVQETQYF. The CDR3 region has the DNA TGTGCCACCAGTGATACAGGGGTCCAAGAGACCCAGTACTTC.

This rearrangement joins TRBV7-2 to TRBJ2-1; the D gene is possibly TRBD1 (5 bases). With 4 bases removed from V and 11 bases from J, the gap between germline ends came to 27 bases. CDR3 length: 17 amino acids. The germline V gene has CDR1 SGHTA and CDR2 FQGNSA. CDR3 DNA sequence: TGTGCCAGCAGCTCCCCAGGGTTGGAGTACCCAACAGTAAAGCAGTTCTTC. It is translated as CASSSPGLEYPTVKQFF. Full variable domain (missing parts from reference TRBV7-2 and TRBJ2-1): GAGVSQSPSNKVTEKGKDVELRCDPISGHTALYWYRQSLGQGLEFLIYFQGNSAPDKSGLPSDRFSAERTGGSVSTLTIQRTQQEDSAVYLCASSSPGLEYPTVKQFFGPGTRLTVL.

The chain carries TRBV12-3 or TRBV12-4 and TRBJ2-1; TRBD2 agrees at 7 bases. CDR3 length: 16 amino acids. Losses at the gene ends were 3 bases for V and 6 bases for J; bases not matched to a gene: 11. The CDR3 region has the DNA TGTGCCAGCAGTTTCCATACGGGGGGAGAGGGCAATGAGCAGTTCTTC. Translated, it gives CASSFHTGGEGNEQFF.

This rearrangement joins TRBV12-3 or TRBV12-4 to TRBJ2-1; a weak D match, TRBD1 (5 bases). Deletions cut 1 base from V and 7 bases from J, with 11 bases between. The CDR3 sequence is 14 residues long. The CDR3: CASSLGGSRNEQFF. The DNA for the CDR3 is TGTGCCAGCAGTTTAGGGGGCTCGCGGAATGAGCAGTTCTTC.

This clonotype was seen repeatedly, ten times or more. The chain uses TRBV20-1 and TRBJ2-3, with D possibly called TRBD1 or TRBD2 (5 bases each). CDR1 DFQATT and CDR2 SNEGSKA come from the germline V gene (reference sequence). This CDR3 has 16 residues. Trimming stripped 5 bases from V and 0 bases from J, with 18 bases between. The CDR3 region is CSAAAGTPGSTDTQYF. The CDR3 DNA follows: TGCAGTGCTGCCGCCGGGACCCCAGGCAGCACAGATACGCAGTATTTT.

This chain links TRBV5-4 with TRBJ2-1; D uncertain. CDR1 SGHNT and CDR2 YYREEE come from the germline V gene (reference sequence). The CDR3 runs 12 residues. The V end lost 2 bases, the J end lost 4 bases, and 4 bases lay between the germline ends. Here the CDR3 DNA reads TGTGCCAGCAGCTTCGGTTACAATGAGCAGTTCTTC. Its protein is CASSFGYNEQFF. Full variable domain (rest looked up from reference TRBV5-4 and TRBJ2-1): ETGVTQSPTHLIKTRGQQVTLRCSSQSGHNTVSWYQQALGQGPQFIFQYYREEENGRGNFPPRFSGLQFPNYSSELNVNALELDDSALYLCASSFGYNEQFFGPGTRLTVL.

The CDR3 bases are TGTGCCTGGACGGGACTAGATACCTACTACGAGCAGTACTTC. Residues: CAWTGLDTYYEQYF. V is TRBV30 and J is TRBJ2-7; TRBD2 matches at 8 bases. CDR3 length: 14 residues. Germline trimming cut 4 bases from V and 3 bases from J; bases unmatched to any gene: 8. From germline, CDR1 is GTSNPN and CDR2 SVGIG (reference sequence).

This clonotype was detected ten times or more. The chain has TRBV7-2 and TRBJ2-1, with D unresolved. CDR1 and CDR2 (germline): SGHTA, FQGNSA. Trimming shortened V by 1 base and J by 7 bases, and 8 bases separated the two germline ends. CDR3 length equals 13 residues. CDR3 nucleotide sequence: TGTGCCAGCAGCTTAGATCAGCTGAATGAGCAGTTCTTC. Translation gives CASSLDQLNEQFF.

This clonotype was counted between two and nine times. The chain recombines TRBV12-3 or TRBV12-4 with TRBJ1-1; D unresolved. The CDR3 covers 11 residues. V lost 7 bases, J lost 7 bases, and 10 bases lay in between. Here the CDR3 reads CASTLAGEAFF. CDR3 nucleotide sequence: TGTGCCAGCACCCTGGCCGGTGAAGCTTTCTTT.

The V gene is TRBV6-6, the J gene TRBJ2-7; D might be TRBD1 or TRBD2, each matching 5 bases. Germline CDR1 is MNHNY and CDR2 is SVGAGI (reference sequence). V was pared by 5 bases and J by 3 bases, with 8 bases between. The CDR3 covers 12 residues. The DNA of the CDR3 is TGTGCCAGCAGTCCGGGACGCTACGAGCAGTACTTC. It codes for CASSPGRYEQYF.

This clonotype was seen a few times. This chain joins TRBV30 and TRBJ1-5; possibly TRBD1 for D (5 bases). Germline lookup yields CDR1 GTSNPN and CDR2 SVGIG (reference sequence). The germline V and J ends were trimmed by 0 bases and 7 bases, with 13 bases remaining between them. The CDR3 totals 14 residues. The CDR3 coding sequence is TGTGCCTGGAGTGTAGGGGCAGGGACCCAGCCCCAGCATTTT. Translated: CAWSVGAGTQPQHF.